Listed below are T cell receptor beta chains from one sample, sequenced in a study of fetal regulatory T cell absence and autoimmunity. Clones were read by immunoSEQ multiplex PCR, and TCRdb kept only the in-frame ones, dropping some. Seen here are about 50,000 clones, approximately 80% observed once, and the top ten hold 0.41%. Sequences were obtained from cord blood. Receptors originate from a newborn boy with IPEX syndrome. Each CDR3 is given without its conserved first and last residue. D genes are given only for firm matches.

cdr3_aa: ASSLRQGANTEAF
d_call: TRBD1
v_call: TRBV5-1

cdr3_aa: ASSLGQGPTYGYT
d_call: NA
v_call: TRBV5-1

cdr3_aa: SVPTSGHTDTQY
d_call: TRBD2
v_call: TRBV29-1

cdr3_aa: AISESGGTDTQY
d_call: NA
v_call: TRBV10-3

cdr3_aa: AWSNTNEKLF
d_call: NA
v_call: TRBV30

cdr3_aa: ASSYGLAGGYEQY
d_call: TRBD2
v_call: TRBV6-6

cdr3_aa: ASSLAGQGATDTQY
d_call: TRBD1
v_call: TRBV7-2

cdr3_aa: ASRGTVYGYT
d_call: NA
v_call: TRBV25-1

cdr3_aa: ASSTGSTDTQY
d_call: NA
v_call: TRBV5-4

cdr3_aa: ASSLGVARGYNEQF
d_call: NA
v_call: TRBV11-3

cdr3_aa: ASRRDYGYT
d_call: NA
v_call: TRBV2

cdr3_aa: ASSLGLGEEQY
d_call: NA
v_call: TRBV7-9

cdr3_aa: SARPGLQETQY
d_call: NA
v_call: TRBV29-1

cdr3_aa: ASSLGRGGPQETQY
d_call: TRBD2
v_call: TRBV5-1

cdr3_aa: ASSLTGTEAF
d_call: NA
v_call: TRBV5-1

cdr3_aa: ASRAQEYNSPLH
d_call: NA
v_call: TRBV4-3

cdr3_aa: ASSYSRNFYEQY
d_call: NA
v_call: TRBV6-6

cdr3_aa: ASSLGRILWGTEAF
d_call: NA
v_call: TRBV5-5

cdr3_aa: ASSQYLAGGLDYEQY
d_call: TRBD2
v_call: TRBV4-2

cdr3_aa: ASSQAQGANQPQH
d_call: TRBD1
v_call: TRBV4-1

cdr3_aa: ASSLGAGRGYNEQF
d_call: NA
v_call: TRBV7-9

cdr3_aa: SVWAPGRNTPSSTDTQY
d_call: NA
v_call: TRBV29-1

cdr3_aa: ASSSGTVYEQY
d_call: TRBD1
v_call: TRBV27